This is a list of T cell receptor beta chains from one sample in a study of T-cell reconstitution after alpha-beta-depleted transplantation in children. TCRdb re-analysed the PCR reads in MiXCR, keeping a single row per CDR3 protein. Among some 200,000 distinct CDR3 sequences, about a tenth were seen once, and the ten largest hold roughly 6.2%. The sample in question was PBMCs from the stem cell graft donor, obtained from the stem cell graft. These receptor sequences come from a human donor who donated a stem cell graft to a child with acute lymphoblastic leukemia. Each CDR3 is given without its conserved first and last residue. The order of the fields is J gene, V gene, CDR3 protein.

>TRBJ2-2|TRBV2
ASSEEGRSTGELF
>TRBJ2-5|TRBV5-1
ASILGETQY
>TRBJ1-2|TRBV18
ASSLRDGYT
>TRBJ2-7|TRBV29-1
SVAESSYEQY
>TRBJ1-2|TRBV27
ASSPKSGQFYGYT
>TRBJ2-1|TRBV5-5
ASSLVAGYNEQF
>TRBJ1-5|TRBV9
ASSAQGNSNQPQH
>TRBJ1-6|TRBV10-3
ATTPSSPNSPLH
>TRBJ2-7|TRBV6-2/TRBV6-3
ATMDSYEQY
>TRBJ1-2|TRBV5-1
ASSLIGGDYGYT
>TRBJ2-7|TRBV7-8
ASSSGSRSQEQY
>TRBJ1-1|TRBV4-2
ASSQELNEVNTEAF
>TRBJ2-7|TRBV25-1
ASSSASGGANIYEQY
>TRBJ2-5|TRBV5-1
ASSLGSASQETQY
>TRBJ2-5|TRBV11-2
ASSLGQGGLLQETQY
>TRBJ2-1|TRBV5-1
ASSPPGLAGGPGEQF
>TRBJ2-1|TRBV6-1
ASAVAGGTPYNEQF
>TRBJ1-1|TRBV6-1
ATSPQGAGEAF
>TRBJ2-5|TRBV10-2
ASSEIGGGETQY
>TRBJ1-4|TRBV20-1
SARVAGGNEKLF
>TRBJ2-7|TRBV10-3
AISESGLYEQY
>TRBJ2-7|TRBV5-1
ASSLVQMSEQY
>TRBJ1-1|TRBV4-2
ASGNTEAF
>TRBJ2-3|TRBV5-1
ASSLVAGIYTDTQY
>TRBJ2-1|TRBV10-3
AIRRETSGGENNEQF
>TRBJ1-6|TRBV7-2
ASSQGGDRIS
>TRBJ1-5|TRBV2
ASSRQESENQPQH
>TRBJ2-1|TRBV7-2
ASSPRTSVVNEQF
>TRBJ2-7|TRBV20-1
SARDRDQTYEQY
>TRBJ2-2|TRBV18
ASSPGSDGELF
>TRBJ1-1|TRBV7-2
ASSGSGHTEAF
>TRBJ1-2|TRBV3-1
ASSQDTNSGYT
>TRBJ2-1|TRBV27
ASLPTGGHNEQF
>TRBJ2-7|TRBV4-1
ASSRSSSGSYEQY
>TRBJ2-2|TRBV7-6
ASSLGTSGGAGELF
>TRBJ1-1|TRBV7-6
ASSLVSGAGGNTEAF
>TRBJ1-5|TRBV7-9
ASSPIGPNQPQH
>TRBJ1-1|TRBV5-1
ASSPNGNLGNTEAF
>TRBJ1-3|TRBV9
ASSADRGAAGNTIY
>TRBJ2-7|TRBV20-1
SAIPPAVHSYEQY
>TRBJ2-1|TRBV19
ASSISGGGYNEQF
>TRBJ1-1|TRBV5-5
ASSLGGAGEAF
>TRBJ1-2|TRBV7-9
ASSLGGDTNYGYT
>TRBJ2-1|TRBV24-1
ATSDAGLAVNEQF
>TRBJ2-3|TRBV7-2
ASTSATDTQY
>TRBJ2-7|TRBV6-5
ASRPTGSSYEQY
>TRBJ2-5|TRBV4-1
ASSPDRGSRETQY
>TRBJ2-2|TRBV7-2
ASSITPTSWTGELF
>TRBJ2-3|TRBV9
ASSVLSGGLTDTQY
>TRBJ2-3|TRBV5-6
ASSRDRGHSDTQY
>TRBJ1-5|TRBV27
ASSQRGGEHNQPQH
>TRBJ2-7|TRBV20-1
SAPLGDRAYEQY
>TRBJ1-1|TRBV7-2
ASSLAVLGLRTEAF
>TRBJ2-3|TRBV7-2
ASLFEGLAGTDTQY